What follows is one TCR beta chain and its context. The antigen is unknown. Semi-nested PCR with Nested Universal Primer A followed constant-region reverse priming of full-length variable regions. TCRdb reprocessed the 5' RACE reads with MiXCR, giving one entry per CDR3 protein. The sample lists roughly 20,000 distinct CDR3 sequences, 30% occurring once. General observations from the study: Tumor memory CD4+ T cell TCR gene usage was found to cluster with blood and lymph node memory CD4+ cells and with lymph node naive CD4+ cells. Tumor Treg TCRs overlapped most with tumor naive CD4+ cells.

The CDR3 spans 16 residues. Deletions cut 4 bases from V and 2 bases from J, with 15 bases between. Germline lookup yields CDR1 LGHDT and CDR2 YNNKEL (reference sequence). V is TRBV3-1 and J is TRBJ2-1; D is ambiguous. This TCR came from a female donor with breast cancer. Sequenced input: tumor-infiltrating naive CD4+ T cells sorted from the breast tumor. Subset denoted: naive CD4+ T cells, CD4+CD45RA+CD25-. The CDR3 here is CASSPSIHRTYNEQFF. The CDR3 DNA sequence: TGTGCCAGCAGCCCGTCAATACACCGAACCTACAATGAGCAGTTCTTC.